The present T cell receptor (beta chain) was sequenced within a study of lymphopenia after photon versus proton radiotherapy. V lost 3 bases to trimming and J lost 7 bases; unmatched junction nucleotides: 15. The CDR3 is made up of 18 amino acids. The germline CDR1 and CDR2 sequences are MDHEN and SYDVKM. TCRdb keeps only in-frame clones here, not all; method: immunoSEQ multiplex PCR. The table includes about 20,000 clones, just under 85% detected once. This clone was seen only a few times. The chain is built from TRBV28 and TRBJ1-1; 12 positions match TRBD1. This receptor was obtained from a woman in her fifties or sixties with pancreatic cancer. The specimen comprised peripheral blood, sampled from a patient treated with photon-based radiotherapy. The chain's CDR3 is CASSFPGIGTGGGIEAFF. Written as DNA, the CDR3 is TGTGCCAGCAGTTTTCCCGGCATAGGGACAGGGGGCGGAATTGAAGCTTTCTTT.